Below, one T cell receptor (beta chain) is given with its context. CDR1 SQVTM and CDR2 ANQGSEA come from the germline V gene. CDR3 length: 14 residues. With V trimmed by 4 bases and J by 4 bases, 8 bases remained unmatched. This sample was included in a study of blood T cell repertoires in COVID-19. The repertoire was sequenced with immunoSEQ multiplex PCR; TCRdb's copy has only in-frame clones and lacks some. The sample includes a few hundred thousand clones, 85% to 90% seen only once; the top ten take more than 0.95%. The chain combines TRBV29-1 with TRBJ1-2; 8 bases fit TRBD1. The receptor comes from a man aged 30 to 39 who had recovered from COVID-19. Sequenced material: PBMCs or T cells enriched from blood (not recorded which). Here the CDR3 DNA reads TGCAGCGTTGTACGTGACAGGGGCGGCTATGGCTACACCTTC. Translated, it gives CSVVRDRGGYGYTF.